This T cell receptor (beta chain) was profiled in a study of T-cell memory formation after mild COVID-19. Study overall: Largely, the TCR clusters proved donor specific. Study-level findings and limits: Memory cells collected pre-infection included some clones that later responded, suggesting cross-reactive memory joined. The authors left the SARS-CoV-2 specificity of second-wave clones peaking on day 37 unconfirmed.

TCRdb used MiXCR to reprocess the 5' RACE reads, holding one entry per CDR3 protein. The sample includes some 40,000 distinct CDR3 sequences, approximately 9.6% of them seen just once. The V gene's germline CDR1 is ENHRY and CDR2 SYGVKD. J gave up 3 bases and V 2 bases, and 4 bases lay outside the gene matches. The CDR3 is 15 amino acids. Concerning this clonotype itself: What it binds is unknown.

The sample comprised PBMCs or a T cell subset sorted from them (not recorded which). This sequence joins TRBV10-3 and TRBJ1-5; TRBD1 aligns across 7 bases. This clonotype was sampled from an adult woman who had mild COVID-19 (a few samples of this study predate the infection). Cell type and time point are not known. The DNA for the CDR3 is TGTGCCATCAGTGAGCCGACAGGGTTCAATCAGCCCCAGCATTTT. Its translation: CAISEPTGFNQPQHF.